One TCR beta chain is described in this entry. Its antigen specificity is not known. No qualities accompany the bases; no much larger clone lies one base away. The library was built by means of 5' RACE. The run used an Illumina HiSeq 2500. A second PCR of roughly 7 to 11 cycles was run with a J-beta primer mix and a sample-barcoded 5' primer. A template-switch 5' adaptor carrying 12 random nucleotides introduced a unique molecular identifier onto each TCR beta cDNA molecule. Each sample yielded at least 3 million CDR3-containing paired-end reads. First-strand cDNA synthesis was performed from all RNA using the Mint cDNA synthesis kit, with priming by a TRBC-specific oligonucleotide. All cDNA was treated with uracil-DNA glycosylase and then went through a first 18-cycle PCR with the universal primers M1SS and BC2_uni_R. From the authors' description of their analysis: For normalization, 1 million high-quality reads were randomly selected from each sample, with every read carrying a distinct molecular identifier. Reads with shared molecular identifiers were discarded instead of being binned into consensus sequences. CDR3 identification, clonotype clustering and error correction used MiTCR with a Q25 quality threshold and the strictest error-elimination algorithm. A nonparametric unseen species model with Euler transformation was used to estimate a lower bound on total TCR beta diversity. TCRdb passed the public sequencing reads through fastp at Q25 and MiXCR, retaining productive beta sequences. CDR3 protein sequences are deduplicated, and each keeps its most common genes and DNA. What appears here as the V and J calls and clone size reflects TCRdb's work, not the paper's. This sample gives around 800,000 distinct CDR3 sequences in total; around 42% of them show up just once. Around 18% of the sample goes to the ten largest clones.

This specimen belongs to a study of blood T cells in healthy people across ages (dated by TCRdb to about 2015). About the full investigation: In model experiments, roughly one uniquely barcoded TCR beta cDNA molecule per two T cells was captured by template switching. The donors were divided into four age groups: young (average approximately 15 years), middle-aged (under 40), aged (about 60) and long-lived (nearly 85). Two additional independent replicas of 1 million unique cDNA reads from the same blood draw were analyzed for two donors (one aged 18 to 29 and one aged 80 or older). Donors of different ages were randomly distributed across sequencing lanes to avoid experimental bias. Using deep sequencing normalized with unique cDNA molecular identifiers, the study measured how TCR beta repertoire diversity changes with age. Study-wide conclusions, independent of this receptor: Estimates of total diversity from one million sequenced T cells were regarded as lower bounds and underestimates. The long-lived group showed more naive CD4+ T cells, fewer expanded clones and increased TCR diversity than the aged group, suggesting age selection. There was a strong correlation between observed TCR beta diversity and the percentage of naive T cells measured by flow cytometry. Because donor CMV infection status was unknown, age-related changes in expanded clonotypes were potentially confounded. Conclusive comparison of naive and antigen-experienced compartments was prevented by the profiling of bulk unsorted PBMCs. As age increased, observed TCR beta diversity per million T cells dropped in a roughly linear way, and a significant reduction was already evident by age about 40.

The donors were roughly 40 Caucasian individuals from Russia, aged roughly 6 to 100 years, who were systemically healthy. Each donor gave approximately 9.4 milliliters of peripheral blood, drawn into EDTA-treated Vacutainer tubes. Ficoll-Paque density-gradient centrifugation was used to isolate PBMCs, with at least 7 million obtained per sample. Total RNA was extracted from PBMCs with Trizol reagent, with at least 6 micrograms obtained per sample. Naive CD45RAhigh/CD27high T cell percentages were measured by flow cytometry on a PBMC aliquot from every donor. V gives up 5 bases and J gives up 10 bases, and the segment between their germline ends measures 21 bases. For CDR1 and CDR2, the germline V gene (reference sequence) lists SEHNR and FQNEAQ. Inclusive of the bounding cysteine and phenylalanine, the CDR3 is 14 residues long. Only the CDR3 region is kept as DNA, spanning 42 bases read in frame from base 1.

The V and J genes are TRBV7-9 and TRBJ2-7; the D gene cannot be resolved beyond TRBD1 or TRBD2, each matching 5 bases. Sequencing input: blood. This TCR was sampled from a man aged 60 to 69 in good health. The DNA sequence reads TGTGCCAGCAGCCTAGGGGCAGGGACGTTTGGCCAGTACTTC. Translated, this is CASSLGAGTFGQYF. With the portions outside the CDR3 filled from the reference TRBV7-9 and TRBJ2-7 genes, the complete variable region becomes DTGVSQNPRHKITKRGQNVTFRCDPISEHNRLYWYRQTLGQGPEFLTYFQNEAQLEKSRLLSDRFSAERPKGSFSTLEIQRTEQGDSAMYLCASSLGAGTFGQYFGPGTRLTVT.